These 19 T cell receptor beta chains originate from one sample sequenced in a study of blood T cell repertoires in COVID-19. Clones were sequenced by immunoSEQ multiplex PCR, and TCRdb holds only the in-frame ones, with some missing. In the table there are tens of thousands of clones, approximately 82% of which are singletons. Sequencing used peripheral blood. These receptors all stem from a human donor in a cohort sampled during active or convalescent COVID-19.

The chain has TRBV6-2 or TRBV6-3 and TRBJ2-7; tentative D call: TRBD1 (7 bases). Trimming pared 5 bases from V and 4 bases from J, leaving 12 bases between. Germline loops: CDR1 MNHEY, CDR2 SVGEGT. This CDR3 is built from 13 residues. CDR3 DNA sequence: TGTGCCAGCAGTCAACAGGGGAGGTACGAGCAGTACTTC. It codes for CASSQQGRYEQYF.

This clone was observed a handful of times. The chain combines TRBV27 with TRBJ1-6; a weak D match, TRBD1 (6 bases). V lost 6 bases and J lost 6, with 15 bases in between. Germline assignment: CDR1 MNHEY and CDR2 SMNVEV (reference sequence). This CDR3 is built from 15 residues. The CDR3 DNA reads as TGTGCCAGCAGCCCCCGAGGACAGCTTAATTCACCCCTCCACTTT. Translated, it gives CASSPRGQLNSPLHF.

This clone was picked up many times. The chain combines TRBV19 with TRBJ1-2; D gene uncertain. The CDR3 is 15 amino acids. Trimming removed 8 bases at V and 0 bases at J, with 16 bases between. Germline CDR1 LNHDA, CDR2 SQIVND (reference sequence). The CDR3 nucleotides are TGTGCCAGTCTGCCCTACGGAGCAGCTAACTATGGCTACACCTTC. It yields the protein CASLPYGAANYGYTF.

V usage is TRBV7-2 and J usage is TRBJ2-7, with unresolved D. The CDR3 is made up of 15 amino acids. The V and J ends lost 1 base and 0 bases respectively, with 10 bases between them. CDR1 is SGHTA, CDR2 FQGNSA, per germline. DNA of the CDR3: TGTGCCAGCAGCTTAGAGAGTCACGGCTCCTACGAGCAGTACTTC. Translated: CASSLESHGSYEQYF. The full variable domain, its missing parts supplied by reference TRBV7-2 and TRBJ2-7, is GAGVSQSPSNKVTEKGKDVELRCDPISGHTALYWYRQSLGQGLEFLIYFQGNSAPDKSGLPSDRFSAERTGGSVSTLTIQRTQQEDSAVYLCASSLESHGSYEQYFGPGTRLTVT.

This clone was seen a handful of times. The chain employs TRBV27 and TRBJ1-1; D is ambiguous. V was pared by 2 bases and J by 1 base, with 8 bases between. The CDR3 is 14 amino acids. Germline V lookup: CDR1 MNHEY, CDR2 SMNVEV (reference sequence). The CDR3 sequence: CASSLGTPNTEAFF. In nucleotides, the CDR3 is TGTGCCAGCAGTTTAGGCACCCCGAACACTGAAGCTTTCTTT.

The chain couples TRBV9 to TRBJ2-7; 10 bases are shared with TRBD2. This CDR3 spans 15 amino acids. Trimming cost V 3 bases and J 0 bases; bases outside gene matches: 3. Germline CDR1 reads SGDLS; CDR2 reads YYNGEE. CDR3 loop: CASSESGGASYEQYF. The CDR3 DNA follows: TGTGCCAGCAGCGAGAGCGGGGGGGCCTCCTACGAGCAGTACTTC.

The V call is TRBV5-4, the J call TRBJ1-2; 7 nucleotides agree with TRBD1. The CDR3 covers 15 residues. Looked up from germline, CDR1 is SGHNT and CDR2 is YYREEE (reference sequence). The junction had 8 bases not matched to a gene; V was cut back by 4 bases and J by 2 bases. CDR3 protein: CASSLQQGKNYGYTF. The CDR3 DNA follows: TGTGCCAGCAGCCTACAACAGGGGAAAAACTATGGCTACACCTTC.

The genes are TRBV7-3 and TRBJ2-1, with TRBD2 matching over 7 bases. V was pared by 0 bases and J by 2 bases, with 13 bases of the junction left unmatched. CDR1 and CDR2 (germline): SGHTA, FQGTGA. CDR3 length equals 19 residues. The CDR3 reads CASSLTPFRASGTYNEQFF. CDR3 bases: TGTGCCAGCAGCTTAACTCCCTTTCGGGCTAGCGGAACCTACAATGAGCAGTTCTTC.

This chain connects TRBV28 to TRBJ2-7, with 8 positions matching TRBD2. After removal of 1 base from V and 6 bases from J, the junction contained 8 bases not matched to a gene. CDR1 MDHEN and CDR2 SYDVKM come from the germline V gene. The CDR3 is made up of 15 amino acids. Written as DNA, the CDR3 is TGTGCCAGCAGTTTATTGATCCGGGGGGGCGGCGAGCAGTACTTC. It is translated as CASSLLIRGGGEQYF.

The chain combines TRBV19 with TRBJ1-4; no clear D. The length of the CDR3 is 15 residues. The germline gives CDR1 LNHDA, CDR2 SQIVND (reference sequence). V was trimmed by 4 bases and J by 8 bases, leaving 17 bases between them. This CDR3 is CASSTTLAGREKLFF. The CDR3 DNA follows: TGTGCCAGTAGTACAACCCTGGCGGGGAGAGAAAAACTGTTTTTT.

The rearrangement uses TRBV7-2 and TRBJ2-2; possibly TRBD1 for D (5 bases). The CDR3 contains 16 residues. Germline CDR1 SGHTA, CDR2 FQGNSA. V lost 1 base to trimming and J lost 0 bases, with 9 bases between them. Here the CDR3 reads CASSLGGRANTGELFF. For the CDR3, the DNA is TGTGCCAGCAGCTTAGGGGGCAGAGCGAACACCGGGGAGCTGTTTTTT. The full variable domain, rest sourced from reference TRBV7-2 and TRBJ2-2, is GAGVSQSPSNKVTEKGKDVELRCDPISGHTALYWYRQSLGQGLEFLIYFQGNSAPDKSGLPSDRFSAERTGGSVSTLTIQRTQQEDSAVYLCASSLGGRANTGELFFGEGSRLTVL.

V usage is TRBV7-2 and J usage is TRBJ2-2; weak D call: TRBD2 (5 bases). Germline V gene lookup returns CDR1 SGHTA and CDR2 FQGNSA. There are 14 residues in the CDR3. V lost 5 bases to trimming and J lost 5 bases, with 12 bases between them. Here the CDR3 DNA reads TGTGCCAGCAGCCCGACTATTATAACCGGGGAGCTGTTTTTT. Translated: CASSPTIITGELFF. The full variable domain, completed using reference TRBV7-2 and TRBJ2-2, is GAGVSQSPSNKVTEKGKDVELRCDPISGHTALYWYRQSLGQGLEFLIYFQGNSAPDKSGLPSDRFSAERTGGSVSTLTIQRTQQEDSAVYLCASSPTIITGELFFGEGSRLTVL.

This clone has more than one count but fewer than ten. The rearrangement links TRBV25-1 to TRBJ2-3; perhaps TRBD1 as D (5 bases). The CDR3 contains 16 residues. The V and J ends lost 4 bases and 2 bases respectively, with 16 bases between them. Germline lookup yields CDR1 MGHDK and CDR2 SYGVNS. CDR3 DNA: TGTGCCAGCAGTGGATTTATAGGGGTTTCCACAGATACGCAGTATTTT. The encoded protein is CASSGFIGVSTDTQYF.

CDR3 sequence: CASSESRDRDVDTQYF. The CDR3 DNA reads TGTGCCAGCAGTGAAAGTAGGGACAGGGATGTAGATACGCAGTATTTT. The chain uses TRBV25-1 and TRBJ2-3, with TRBD1 identical over 9 bases. V shed 2 bases, J shed 5 bases, and the junction held 8 bases outside the gene matches. The CDR3 has 16 residues. From germline, CDR1 is MGHDK and CDR2 SYGVNS.

The chain recombines TRBV3-1 (or the pseudogene TRBV3-2) with TRBJ2-2, with unresolved D. V shed 2 bases and J shed 4 bases, with 8 bases lying between them. This CDR3 contains 14 residues. CDR1 is LGHDT, CDR2 YNNKEL, per germline (reference sequence). CDR3 nucleotides: TGTGCCAGCAGCCAATCTACGGTCACCGGGGAGCTGTTTTTT. Translation: CASSQSTVTGELFF.

This chain uses TRBV18 with TRBJ1-5; possibly TRBD1 for D (5 bases). Germline CDR1 KGHSH, CDR2 LQKENI. The CDR3 covers 15 residues. V lost 3 bases, J lost 3 bases, and 12 bases lay in between. CDR3 DNA sequence: TGTGCCAGCTCACCCGAATGGGGGGACAATCAGCCCCAGCATTTT. It encodes CASSPEWGDNQPQHF.

The rearrangement joins TRBV5-1 to TRBJ2-2; TRBD2 matches 14 bases. The germline gives CDR1 SGHRS, CDR2 YFSETQ. The CDR3 loop spans 19 amino acids. V shed 4 bases and J 1 base; nucleotides not matched to a gene: 9. This CDR3 reads CASSLRTSGGPGNTGELFF. CDR3 bases: TGCGCCAGCAGCCTTCGGACTAGCGGGGGGCCAGGGAACACCGGGGAGCTGTTTTTT.

The J gene is TRBJ2-2, the V gene TRBV19; possible D gene TRBD2, 6 bases. The ends were cut back, 5 bases at V and 2 bases at J, with 15 bases in the middle. This CDR3 comprises 16 residues. Germline values: CDR1 LNHDA, CDR2 SQIVND (reference sequence). The CDR3 DNA sequence: TGTGCCAGTAGTTCAAGACTAGAGAAAAACACCGGGGAGCTGTTTTTT. Translated: CASSSRLEKNTGELFF.

This clone has just a few counts. This chain links TRBV4-1 with TRBJ1-1; D uncertain. The CDR3 loop spans 17 amino acids. Trimming left V 2 bases short and J 1 base short, with 17 bases between. Per germline, CDR1 MGHRA and CDR2 YSYEKL. CDR3 residues: CASSQTMVAARNTEAFF. The DNA of the CDR3 is TGCGCCAGCAGCCAAACAATGGTAGCCGCTCGGAACACTGAAGCTTTCTTT.